The rows below give T cell receptor beta chains drawn from one sample of a study of T cell clones after liver transplantation. Data came from immunoSEQ multiplex PCR; TCRdb stores just in-frame clones and leaves some out. The sample records 15,000 to 20,000 clones, around 81% being singletons. This material consisted of CD8+ T cells from blood, taken roughly 48 months after liver transplant. These receptors came from a human patient who received a liver transplant. Some T cells may originate from the graft donor. Each CDR3 is given with its conserved first and last residue. D genes are given only for firm matches.

TRBJ2-2,.,TRBV6-5,13,CASTGRGSGELFF,TGTGCCAGCACCGGAAGGGGGAGCGGGGAGCTGTTTTTT
TRBJ2-7,.,TRBV9,11,CASSSSYEQYF,TGTGCCAGCAGCTCCTCCTACGAGCAGTACTTC
TRBJ2-7,TRBD1,TRBV14,15,CASSQEDRGGYEQYF,TGTGCCAGCAGCCAAGAGGACAGGGGCGGCTACGAGCAGTACTTC
TRBJ2-3,.,TRBV7-9,15,CASSLVPPTPDTQYF,TGTGCCAGCAGCTTAGTGCCCCCTACCCCAGATACGCAGTATTTT
TRBJ1-5,.,TRBV4-1,14,CASSPGAGNQPQHF,TGCGCCAGCAGCCCGGGTGCAGGGAACCAGCCCCAGCATTTT
TRBJ2-7,.,TRBV6-1,12,CATRRASYEQYF,TGTGCCACCAGACGGGCCAGCTACGAGCAGTACTTC
TRBJ2-1,.,TRBV7-9,13,CASSPAVGLEQFF,TGTGCCAGCAGCCCCGCTGTTGGTCTGGAGCAGTTCTTC
TRBJ2-7,.,TRBV5-6,14,CASCNERQPYEQYF,TGTGCCAGCTGCAATGAGCGGCAGCCCTACGAGCAGTACTTC
TRBJ2-5,TRBD1,TRBV27,13,CASSFRGLETQYF,TGTGCCAGCAGTTTCAGGGGGCTGGAGACCCAGTACTTC
TRBJ2-3,TRBD2,TRBV13,15,CASSPRTSGRDTQYF,TGTGCCAGCAGCCCGCGGACTAGCGGGAGAGATACGCAGTATTTT
TRBJ2-3,.,TRBV19,14,CASSITGGTDTQYF,TGTGCCAGTAGTATTACGGGGGGCACAGATACGCAGTATTTT
TRBJ2-2,.,TRBV9,14,CASSVARQAGELFF,TGTGCCAGCAGCGTAGCTCGACAGGCCGGGGAGCTGTTTTTT
TRBJ2-7,.,TRBV10-2,14,CASRDFERSYEQYF,TGCGCCAGCAGAGACTTCGAGCGCTCCTACGAGCAGTACTTC